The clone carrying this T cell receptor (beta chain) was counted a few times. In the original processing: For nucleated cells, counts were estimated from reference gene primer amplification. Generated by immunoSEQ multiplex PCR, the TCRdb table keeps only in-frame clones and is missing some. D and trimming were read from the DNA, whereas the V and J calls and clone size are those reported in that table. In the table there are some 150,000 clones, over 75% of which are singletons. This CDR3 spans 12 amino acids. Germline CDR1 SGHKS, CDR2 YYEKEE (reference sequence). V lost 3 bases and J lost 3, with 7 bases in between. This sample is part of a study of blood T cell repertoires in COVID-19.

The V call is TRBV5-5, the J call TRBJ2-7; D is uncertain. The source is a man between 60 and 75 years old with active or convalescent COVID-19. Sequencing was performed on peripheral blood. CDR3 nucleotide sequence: TGTGCCAGCAGCTCACAGTTCTACGAGCAGTACTTC. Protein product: CASSSQFYEQYF.